What follows are 4 T cell receptor beta chains derived from one specimen sequenced in a study of shared clonotypes between healthy human individuals. Libraries were prepared by immunoSEQ multiplex PCR; TCRdb keeps only in-frame clonotypes and omits some of them. The sample yields about 2.3 million clones, less than 95% seen once. The sequencing input was naive CD4+ T cells from PBMCs. The subset is: CD45RA+ positively selected. These TCRs come from a man aged 18 to 29 in good health. Some clones in this sample may be carry-over from other donors' samples.

V usage is TRBV5-4 and J usage is TRBJ2-5; D unresolved. The CDR3 is 14 residues long. CDR1 is SGHNT and CDR2 is YYREEE in the germline V gene (reference sequence). V gave up 0 bases and J gave up 4 bases, with 10 bases separating them. CDR3 sequence reads: CASSLGGMGETQYF. In DNA form, the CDR3 reads TGTGCCAGCAGCTTGGGTGGAATGGGAGAGACCCAGTACTTC. Together with reference TRBV5-4 and TRBJ2-5, the CDR3 gives the full variable domain: ETGVTQSPTHLIKTRGQQVTLRCSSQSGHNTVSWYQQALGQGPQFIFQYYREEENGRGNFPPRFSGLQFPNYSSELNVNALELDDSALYLCASSLGGMGETQYFGPGTRLLVL.

The V and J genes are TRBV18 and TRBJ2-7, with a weak D call TRBD1 (5 bases). V lost 5 bases and J lost 3, with 20 bases in between. The CDR3 sequence is 16 residues long. CDR1 is KGHSH, CDR2 LQKENI, per germline. CDR3: CASSTRAPQGLYEQYF. CDR3 sequence (DNA): TGTGCCAGCTCAACACGGGCCCCTCAGGGCCTCTACGAGCAGTACTTC.

This clone was seen only once. The chain uses TRBV27 and TRBJ1-5, with D perhaps TRBD1 (5 bases). Germline V CDR1 and CDR2: MNHEY, SMNVEV (reference sequence). The CDR3 is 15 amino acids. Between the trimmed V and J ends, which lost 4 bases and 7 bases, there was a span of 17 bases. The CDR3 bases are TGTGCCAGCAGTTCAGTGCCCAGGGCGGGACAGCCCCAGCATTTT. Protein: CASSSVPRAGQPQHF.

In this sample, this clone turned up once. Other DNA sequences from this sample encode an identical CDR3 as well. The CDR3 region is CASSPPDRLNTEAFF. CDR3 DNA sequence: TGTGCCAGCTCACCACCGGACAGACTGAACACTGAAGCTTTCTTT. The J gene is TRBJ1-1, the V gene TRBV18; a weak D match, TRBD1 (6 bases). V was cut by 0 bases and J by 0 bases, with 8 bases left in between. Per germline, CDR1 KGHSH and CDR2 LQKENI. This CDR3 region has 15 residues. The complete variable domain, with remaining parts taken from reference TRBV18 and TRBJ1-1, reads NAGVMQNPRHLVRRRGQEARLRCSPMKGHSHVYWYRQLPEEGLKFMVYLQKENIIDESGMPKERFSAEFPKEGPSILRIQQVVRGDSAAYFCASSPPDRLNTEAFFGQGTRLTVV.